The T cell receptor beta chain under discussion was sequenced for a study of T cell repertoires in cytomegalovirus infection. General study findings and limits: HLA-C-restricted CMV-specific TCR beta clonotypes were dominant in the ex vivo response.

TCRdb independently ran MiXCR on the reads; one entry per CDR3 protein. The sample lists a few hundred thousand distinct CDR3 sequences; around 8.7% were seen once. This clonotype came up a few times. Antigen specificity is unknown. The CDR3 runs 16 residues. Trimming shortened V by 5 bases and J by 2 bases, and 19 bases separated the two germline ends. CDR1 and CDR2 from the germline V gene are MNHEY and SVGEGT. Sequencing was done on a sample of PBMCs. The receptor comes from a human donor in good health (CMV status not recorded). Some clones in this sample may be carry-over from other donors' samples. This sequence joins TRBV6-2 or TRBV6-3 and TRBJ2-7; the D gene is possibly TRBD2 (6 bases). DNA of the CDR3: TGTGCCAGCAGTCGAAAACCGGGACTCCCACCCTACGAGCAGTACTTC. Protein product: CASSRKPGLPPYEQYF.